Below, one T cell receptor beta chain is given with its context. This entry is derived from a study of T cell responses to AZD1222 COVID-19 vaccine. J was trimmed by 5 bases and V by 6 bases; bases with no gene match: 5. The germline gives CDR1 LNHDA, CDR2 SQIVND (reference sequence). There are 13 residues in the CDR3. The data were produced by immunoSEQ multiplex PCR, yet TCRdb's version contains in-frame clones alone and is incomplete. The sample records more than 150,000 clones, 80% to 90% being singletons. This chain connects TRBV19 to TRBJ2-7, with 9 nucleotides matching TRBD2. The clonotype comes from an adult in good health. The sequences come from peripheral blood, collected on day 0 of MenACWY control vaccination. This chain's CDR3 is CASRRAGGHEQYF. Written as DNA, the CDR3 is TGTGCCAGTAGACGAGCGGGAGGTCACGAGCAGTACTTC.